These T cell receptor beta chains were read from a single sample in a study of CD8 T cells in ankylosing spondylitis. TCRdb called the 5' RACE reads again in MiXCR, with one record for every CDR3 protein. The table shows about 500,000 distinct CDR3 sequences, with roughly an eighth occurring only once. Sample: blood, either unsorted or a sorted T cell fraction (not recorded which). The receptors originated from a male donor with ankylosing spondylitis. Both conserved end residues are trimmed from each CDR3. Each record gives: V gene, CDR3 protein.

V: TRBV20-1; CDR3: SARGQTSGFSYEQY
V: TRBV7-2; CDR3: ASSFLTSGSYEQY
V: TRBV27; CDR3: ASSYGYT
V: TRBV7-9; CDR3: ASSSLRWGAYT
V: TRBV4-1; CDR3: ASSQQGLRVNTEAF
V: TRBV24-1; CDR3: ATSERGVGGYT
V: TRBV30; CDR3: AWSGERELEAGELF
V: TRBV6-4; CDR3: ASSEAGFEQF
V: TRBV18; CDR3: ASSPNRNRVLVQPQH
V: TRBV27; CDR3: ASSFPSGRNTGELF
V: TRBV20-1; CDR3: SARSGLAEGPDTQY
V: TRBV12-3/TRBV12-4; CDR3: ASSLGETSEQETQY
V: TRBV18; CDR3: ASSNQREGTDTQY
V: TRBV3-1; CDR3: ASSQAGTEAF
V: TRBV10-3; CDR3: AISDPSVWDRGVDEQY
V: TRBV24-1; CDR3: ATSDPRPQYQETQY
V: TRBV20-1; CDR3: SARDPMNPPLH
V: TRBV7-8; CDR3: ASSLVGSADTGELF
V: TRBV15; CDR3: ATSREVGGMYQETQY
V: TRBV6-5; CDR3: ASSFIVTGELF
V: TRBV6-4; CDR3: ASSEGQGWNEKLF
V: TRBV5-5; CDR3: ASSFGPEMNTGELF
V: TRBV6-1; CDR3: ASGVSPGGVYNEQF
V: TRBV7-9; CDR3: ASSMGQKIYNEQF
V: TRBV15; CDR3: ATSRALSTDTQY
V: TRBV5-1; CDR3: ASSLGTSGFLTDTQY
V: TRBV20-1; CDR3: SATETGSETQY
V: TRBV3-1; CDR3: ASSHAGTSGRAYNEQF
V: TRBV6-2/TRBV6-3; CDR3: ASSSLDFAANSPLH
V: TRBV15; CDR3: ATSRGEATPF
V: TRBV2; CDR3: AGSGSPNIYNEQF
V: TRBV12-3/TRBV12-4; CDR3: ASSLPGLNTEAF
V: TRBV27; CDR3: ATSQQGRGRNEQF
V: TRBV7-9; CDR3: ASSLAGGRNYGYT
V: TRBV20-1; CDR3: SALTRINEQY
V: TRBV5-1; CDR3: ASTQGGSYEQY
V: TRBV6-1; CDR3: ASSGPAGERWQETQY
V: TRBV7-2; CDR3: ASSSYRVNTGELF
V: TRBV20-1; CDR3: SASYGEHQPQH
V: TRBV18; CDR3: ASSPGRLAKNIQY
V: TRBV20-1; CDR3: SASPASANSYNEQF
V: TRBV2; CDR3: ASSGLEGGNQPQH
V: TRBV29-1; CDR3: SVEGRQGEGEGYT
V: TRBV12-3/TRBV12-4; CDR3: ASSLGGTLQPQH
V: TRBV2; CDR3: ASKRSSGIAGELF
V: TRBV5-5; CDR3: ASSLGLATGELF
V: TRBV19; CDR3: ASSARTRPIPYGYT
V: TRBV3-1; CDR3: ASSQEGLGETTGELF
V: TRBV5-4; CDR3: ASTLGGLAHTGELF
V: TRBV6-2/TRBV6-3; CDR3: ASGDASQF
V: TRBV18; CDR3: ASALQGGQETQY
V: TRBV30; CDR3: AWSGLAEVRTQY
V: TRBV5-6; CDR3: ASSRLAGEGTQY
V: TRBV5-1; CDR3: ASSLGTWNTGELF
V: TRBV28; CDR3: ASISSGAASTYEQY
V: TRBV20-1; CDR3: SATPRNLGANVLT
V: TRBV20-1; CDR3: SAIGLAGGPNTDTQY
V: TRBV20-1; CDR3: SAEPVGVSYNEQF
V: TRBV5-1; CDR3: ASSGSGDQETQY
V: TRBV10-3; CDR3: AITPLAGGYSVEQF